The 7 T cell receptor beta chains listed next were all sequenced from one sample in a study of beta chain features in type 1 diabetes. Sequencing targeted expressed TCRB transcripts, as all isolated RNA had been reverse transcribed. Profiling relied on immunoSEQ multiplex PCR, and the TCRdb table lists in-frame clones only, not all of them. The sample has about 410,000 clones; about 14% are singletons. Sequencing input: naive CD4+ T cells from blood. These receptors all stem from a man aged 25 to 40 in good health.

The chain is built from TRBV5-1 and TRBJ2-3, with unresolved D. Germline V CDR1 and CDR2: SGHRS, YFSETQ. The length of the CDR3 is 11 residues. The ends were cut back, 5 bases at V and 2 bases at J, with 3 bases in the middle. For the CDR3, the DNA is TGCGCCAGCAGAGTCACAGATACGCAGTATTTT. Translating it yields CASRVTDTQYF.

This chain joins TRBV29-1 and TRBJ2-2; 7 bases map to TRBD1. V was clipped by 7 bases and J by 4 bases; unmatched bases: 6. This CDR3 has 13 amino acids. In germline, CDR1 is SQVTM, CDR2 ANQGSEA. The CDR3 DNA sequence: TGCAGCGGTGGACAGGTTAGCACCGGGGAGCTGTTTTTT. Its translation: CSGGQVSTGELFF.

In this sample, this clone turned up a few times. V is TRBV7-9 and J is TRBJ1-1, with D possibly matching TRBD1 (6 bases). Trimming removed 3 bases at V and 8 bases at J, with 16 bases between. The germline V gene encodes CDR1 SEHNR and CDR2 FQNEAQ (reference sequence). CDR3 length: 14 amino acids. DNA for the CDR3: TGTGCCAGCAGCTTCCGGACAGTAACTGCCGAAGCTTTCTTT. Translated: CASSFRTVTAEAFF. The entire variable domain, with the rest obtained from reference TRBV7-9 and TRBJ1-1, is as follows: DTGVSQNPRHKITKRGQNVTFRCDPISEHNRLYWYRQTLGQGPEFLTYFQNEAQLEKSRLLSDRFSAERPKGSFSTLEIQRTEQGDSAMYLCASSFRTVTAEAFFGQGTRLTVV.

The V and J genes are TRBV6-5 and TRBJ2-7, with D unresolved. Germline V gene data show CDR1 as MNHEY and CDR2 as SVGAGI. V was cut by 5 bases and J by 3 bases, with 11 bases left in between. The length of the CDR3 is 13 residues. DNA of the CDR3: TGTGCCAGCAGTGCCAGGAAAAACTACGAGCAGTACGTC. Translation gives CASSARKNYEQYV.

The J gene is TRBJ2-7, the V gene TRBV10-3; 7 bases align to TRBD1. This CDR3 spans 13 amino acids. V lost 6 bases to trimming and J lost 6 bases; unmatched junction nucleotides: 8. Germline CDR1 reads ENHRY; CDR2 reads SYGVKD. The CDR3 nucleotides read TGTGCCATCAGAAAGCTACAGGGGTTCGAGCAGTACTTC. Amino acids: CAIRKLQGFEQYF.

This clone appeared a few times. The chain has TRBV25-1 and TRBJ2-3, with 9 bases matching TRBD2. The CDR3 extends over 17 amino acids. The germline V gene encodes CDR1 MGHDK and CDR2 SYGVNS. Trimming cost V 4 bases and J 2 bases; bases outside gene matches: 10. The CDR3 here is CASSALSGRTTTDTQYF. For the CDR3, the DNA is TGTGCCAGCAGTGCCCTTAGCGGGAGAACCACCACAGATACGCAGTATTTT.

V is TRBV5-6 and J is TRBJ2-1, with 9 nucleotides matching TRBD1. Germline V CDR1 and CDR2: SGHDT, YYEEEE. CDR3 size: 14 residues. The V gene end was trimmed by 5 bases and the J gene end by 7 bases; junction bases not matched to a gene: 7. The CDR3 protein is CASRSGQGLNEQFF. DNA of the CDR3: TGTGCCAGCAGGAGCGGACAGGGGCTAAATGAGCAGTTCTTC.